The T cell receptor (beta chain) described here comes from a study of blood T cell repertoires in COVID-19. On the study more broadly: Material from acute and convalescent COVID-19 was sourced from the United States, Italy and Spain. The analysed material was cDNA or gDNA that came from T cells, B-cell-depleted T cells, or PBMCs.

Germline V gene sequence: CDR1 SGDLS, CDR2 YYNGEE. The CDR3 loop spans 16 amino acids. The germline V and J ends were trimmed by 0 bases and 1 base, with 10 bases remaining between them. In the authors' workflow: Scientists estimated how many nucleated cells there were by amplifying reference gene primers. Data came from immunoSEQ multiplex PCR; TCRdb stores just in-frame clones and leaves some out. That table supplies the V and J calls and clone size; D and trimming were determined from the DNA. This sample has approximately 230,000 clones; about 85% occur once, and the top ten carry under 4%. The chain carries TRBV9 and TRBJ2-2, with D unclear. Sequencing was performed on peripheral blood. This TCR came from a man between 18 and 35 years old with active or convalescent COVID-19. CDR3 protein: CASSVVALGNTGELFF. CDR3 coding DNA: TGTGCCAGCAGCGTAGTAGCCTTAGGGAACACCGGGGAGCTGTTTTTT.